The sequence of this TCR beta chain was determined in a study of T cell clonality in common variable immunodeficiency (dated by TCRdb to about 2015). This clone was seen at least ten times. The antigen it recognizes is unknown. For sequencing input, CVID and control samples contributed equivalent amounts of genomic DNA. For every sample, a 60 bp segment covering the rearranged TCRbeta CDR3 region was amplified and then sequenced. The immunoSEQ assay, a bias-corrected multiplex PCR with high-throughput sequencing, was employed for TCRbeta amplification. As for the authors' bioinformatics: Each unique nucleotide sequence was treated as a clone and annotated with V, D and J genes, copy number and frequency. Sequences were labeled productive if in frame, and non-productive if out of frame or containing stop codons. Clonality was calculated from Shannon's entropy as previously described. The predicted amino acid sequences of productive clones were used to derive the mean CDR3 Kyte-Doolittle hydropathy. Scaled V gene usage was hierarchically clustered using Manhattan distance and complete linkage with the R hclust function. Sharing of clones by CDR3 amino acid sequence was evaluated through resampling of 12 repertoires per group over 100 rounds. Repertoires were searched for 60 to 80 published EBV-specific and around 240 published CMV-specific TCRbeta sequences. After two CVID samples that produced fewer than 10,000 sequences were dropped from the analysis, a few dozen CVID repertoires remained. TCRdb mirrors the immuneACCESS table, restricted to in-frame sequences. Some clones are absent from its copies; in checked studies, under half trace to an unresolved V gene, and the reason for the others is unknown. V and J calls and clone size are as listed in that table; D and trimming were resolved from the DNA. For this sample, 15,000 to 20,000 clones are listed, none of them singletons. Of the sample, approximately 2.5% falls within the top ten clones.

Standard criteria, namely reduction of serum IgG, IgA and/or IgM below the normal range together with specific antibody deficiency, were applied for the diagnosis of CVID. There were around 43 subjects in the CVID group (roughly 15 female and approximately 30 male), ranging in age from roughly 9 to 65 years, with a mean age of 40. Most CVID patients and most healthy controls were of Caucasian heritage. At the time of study participation, every CVID subject had been on replacement immunoglobulin therapy for at least one year. No CVID subject was ill or taking immunomodulatory or immunosuppressive medication when blood was collected. Heparinized peripheral whole blood samples of roughly 5 to 9 ml were obtained from each donor. Genomic DNA from adults with common variable immune deficiency (CVID) and from healthy adult controls was used for sequencing of TCRbeta CDR3 repertoires. Diluted blood was subjected to density centrifugation over Hypaque 1077 or Ficoll-Paque for isolation of peripheral blood mononuclear cells. Unsorted mononuclear cells served as the source of genomic DNA, which was extracted either by Qiagen column purification or by a centrifugation-based method.

Here is what the overall study found, with its caveats: Increased TCRbeta clonality was found in CVID subjects compared with healthy controls (t-test p = 0.018), with the increase being most characteristic of about a third of subjects. Differences among patients in the CVID cohort limited the correlations between repertoire features and clinical complications. CVID TCRbeta sequences were reported to have fewer deletions and N-nucleotide insertions and to lack highly modified clones with 13 or more V deletions. It was noted by the authors that sequencing of the repertoires of T cell subpopulations would be needed to clarify the cause of the increased clonality in CVID. Although equal DNA input was used, an average of about 83,000 unique sequences per sample was obtained for controls, compared with some 30,000 for CVID samples. Healthy controls shared more TCRbeta clones with each other than CVID subjects shared among themselves (p < 0.0001).

This clonotype was sampled from a human donor with common variable immunodeficiency. The sample was peripheral blood mononuclear cells.

CDR3 region: CAWSVQGETQYF. CDR3 bases read: TGTGCCTGGAGTGTCCAGGGAGAGACC. The chain links TRBV30 with TRBJ2-5; the D segment could be TRBD1, given 5 matching bases. Read data end 3 residues before the CDR3 end; the end is taken from the germline J gene. Including the terminal cysteine and phenylalanine, the CDR3 comprises 12 residues. The DNA covers only part of the CDR3, 27 bases in frame from base 1. As encoded in the germline V gene (reference sequence), CDR1 is GTSNPN while CDR2 is SVGIG. V was cut back by 0 bases and J by 4 bases, leaving a gap of 6 bases between them.